This T cell receptor (beta chain) was recovered during a study of T cells after yellow fever vaccination. Study-wide findings and caveats: FACS-sorted repertoires might harbor abundant contaminating clonotypes from the bulk population. The study re-detected most primary-vaccination clones after the booster (96% CD4, 88% CD8). A small share of clonotypes appeared in both CD4 and CD8 compartments.

This clonotype has ten or more counts. Its cognate antigen is unknown. TCR cDNA was made by 5'RACE template switching, adding a universal primer site and UMIs. TCRdb reprocessed the 5' RACE reads with MiXCR, giving one entry per CDR3 protein. Of some 110,000 distinct CDR3 sequences in the sample, about 6.8% were seen once. V gave up 2 bases and J gave up 7 bases, with 12 bases separating them. Germline assignment: CDR1 MNHNS and CDR2 SASEGT. This CDR3 is built from 14 residues. Sequencing was performed on CD4+ T cells sorted from PBMCs, taken 45 days after the first yellow fever vaccination. The V gene is TRBV6-1, the J gene TRBJ1-5, with D unclear. The TCR was taken from a man between 18 and 35 years old who received the YFV17D yellow fever vaccine. The CDR3 DNA follows: TGTGCCAGCAGTGAACTCTGGGGTGAACAGCCCCAGCATTTT. Protein product: CASSELWGEQPQHF.